The T cell receptor beta chain described here comes from a study of shared clonotypes between healthy human individuals. Generated by immunoSEQ multiplex PCR, the TCRdb table keeps only in-frame clones and is missing some. The sample has 2 million to 2.5 million clones; 93% are singletons. Unmatched junction bases numbered 7, after V lost 5 bases and J lost 7 bases. The germline CDR1 and CDR2 sequences are LNHDA and SQIVND (reference sequence). The CDR3 is 15 residues long. The sequenced sample consisted of naive CD4+ T cells from PBMCs. As for subset: CD45RA+ positively selected. The receptor comes from a man younger than 35 in good health. Some clones in this sample may be carry-over from other donors' samples. The chain couples TRBV19 to TRBJ2-1; 11 bases map to TRBD2. The CDR3 DNA follows: TGTGCCAGTAGTCTACTAGCGGGAGTCAGGAATGAGCAGTTCTTC. It is translated as CASSLLAGVRNEQFF.